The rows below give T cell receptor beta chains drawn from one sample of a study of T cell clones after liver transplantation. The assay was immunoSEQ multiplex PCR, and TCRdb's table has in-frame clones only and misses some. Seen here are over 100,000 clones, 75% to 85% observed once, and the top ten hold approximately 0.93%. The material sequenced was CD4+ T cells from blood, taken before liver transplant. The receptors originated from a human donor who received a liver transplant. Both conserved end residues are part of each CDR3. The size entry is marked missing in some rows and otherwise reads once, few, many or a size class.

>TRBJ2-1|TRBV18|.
CASSPMGLDEQFF
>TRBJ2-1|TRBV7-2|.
CASSLDRSRANEQFF
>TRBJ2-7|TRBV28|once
CASSPGYAGQYF
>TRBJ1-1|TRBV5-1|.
CASSLQTNTEAFF
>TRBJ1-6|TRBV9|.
CASSTGADSPLHF
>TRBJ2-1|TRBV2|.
CASSEVRGDYNEQFF
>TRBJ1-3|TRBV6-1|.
CASSERQGGRNTIYF
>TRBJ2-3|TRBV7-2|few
CATKPAGGLTDTQYF
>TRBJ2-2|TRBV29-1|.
CSARGTGGPTGELFF
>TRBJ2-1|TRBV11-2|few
CASSLGGRQGYTYNEQFF
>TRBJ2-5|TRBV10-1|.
CASTDNCLGETQYF
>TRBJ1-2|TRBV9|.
CASSVGNSANYGYTF
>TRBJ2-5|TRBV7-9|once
CASSLARPAASQETQYF
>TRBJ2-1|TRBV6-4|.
CASSRVASGEQFF
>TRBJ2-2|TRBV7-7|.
CASSSWDRNTGELFF
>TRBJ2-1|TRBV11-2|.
CASSFLGREQFF
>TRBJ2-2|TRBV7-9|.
CASSLPDWTRINTGELFF
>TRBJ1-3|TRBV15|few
CATSRRPGLGNTIYF
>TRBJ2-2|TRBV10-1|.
CASRGLAAGELFF
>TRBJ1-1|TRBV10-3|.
CAISDLGARETEAFF
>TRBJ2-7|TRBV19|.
CASSTGTGPYEQYF
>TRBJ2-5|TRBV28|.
CASSLSTSGRYQETQYF
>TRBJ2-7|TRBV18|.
CASSPSSYEQYF
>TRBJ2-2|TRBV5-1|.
CASNQVAGVSGELFF
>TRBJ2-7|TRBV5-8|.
CASSLAGSHEQYF
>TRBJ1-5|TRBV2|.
CASRGQVGNQPQHF
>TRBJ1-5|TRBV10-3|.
CAISEDRFSNQPQHF
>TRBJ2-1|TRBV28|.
CASRARDSYNEQFF
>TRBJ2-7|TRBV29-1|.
CSGGRGTGVNEQYF
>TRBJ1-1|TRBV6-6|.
CASSYSGEVAFF
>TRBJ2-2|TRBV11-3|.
CASSSVGVGRMNTGELFF
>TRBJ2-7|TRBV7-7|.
CASSLGNNGDEQYF
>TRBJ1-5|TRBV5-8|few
CASSLMEGAGNQPQHF